Included here is one T cell receptor beta chain sequence, with context. The sample belongs to a study of blood T cell repertoires in COVID-19. Across the whole study: Some COVID-19 samples were acute and others convalescent; all came from the United States, Italy and Spain. PBMCs, B-cell-depleted T cells, or T cells provided the cDNA or gDNA that made up the material.

J was trimmed by 3 bases and V by 6 bases; bases with no gene match: 3. The V gene's germline CDR1 is MNHNY and CDR2 SVGAGI (reference sequence). The CDR3 has 13 amino acids. In the original workflow: The authors estimated nucleated cell counts from reference gene primer amplification. The repertoire was sequenced with immunoSEQ multiplex PCR; TCRdb's copy has only in-frame clones and lacks some. The V and J calls and the clone size are those of that table, but D and trimming were determined from the DNA. The repertoire includes 89,000 or so clones, around 85% of them detected once, and 9.5% to 15% sits in the top ten.

Material: peripheral blood. The rearrangement joins TRBV6-6 to TRBJ2-7; 9 bases line up with TRBD1. This receptor was taken from a human donor in a cohort sampled during active COVID-19. The CDR3 DNA reads TGTGCCAGCAGCTGGGGACAGGGCTACGAGCAGTACTTC. This sequence encodes CASSWGQGYEQYF.